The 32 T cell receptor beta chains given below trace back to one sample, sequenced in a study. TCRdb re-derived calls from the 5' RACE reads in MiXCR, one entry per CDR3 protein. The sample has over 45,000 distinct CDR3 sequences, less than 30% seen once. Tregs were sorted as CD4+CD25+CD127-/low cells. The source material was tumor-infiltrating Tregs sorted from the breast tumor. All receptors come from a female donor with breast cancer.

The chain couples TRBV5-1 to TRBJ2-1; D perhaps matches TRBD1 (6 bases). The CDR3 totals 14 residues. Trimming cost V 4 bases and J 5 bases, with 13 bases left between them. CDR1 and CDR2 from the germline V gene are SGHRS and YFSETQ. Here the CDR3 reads CASSLEDSNNEQFF. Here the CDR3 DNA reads TGCGCCAGCAGCCTGGAGGACAGCAACAATGAGCAGTTCTTC.

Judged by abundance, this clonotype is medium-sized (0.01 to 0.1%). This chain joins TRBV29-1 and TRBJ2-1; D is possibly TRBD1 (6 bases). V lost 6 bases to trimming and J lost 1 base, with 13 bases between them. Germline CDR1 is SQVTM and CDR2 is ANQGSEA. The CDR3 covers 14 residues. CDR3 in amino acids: CSVPGEVSYNEQFF. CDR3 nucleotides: TGCAGCGTCCCAGGGGAAGTTTCCTACAATGAGCAGTTCTTC.

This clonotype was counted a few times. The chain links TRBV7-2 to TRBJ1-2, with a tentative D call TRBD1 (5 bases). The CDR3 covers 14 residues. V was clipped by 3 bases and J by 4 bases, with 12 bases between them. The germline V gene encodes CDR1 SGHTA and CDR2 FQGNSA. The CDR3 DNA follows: TGTGCCAGCAGCTTGGGTTTTGGGACCTATGGCTACACCTTC. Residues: CASSLGFGTYGYTF.

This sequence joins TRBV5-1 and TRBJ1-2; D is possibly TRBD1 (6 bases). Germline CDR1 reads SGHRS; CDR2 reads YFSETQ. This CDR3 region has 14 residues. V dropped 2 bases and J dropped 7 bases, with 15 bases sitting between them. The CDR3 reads CASSLLGRGRGYTF. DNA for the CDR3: TGCGCCAGCAGCTTACTGGGCAGGGGACGTGGCTACACCTTC.

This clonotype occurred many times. The DNA of the CDR3 is TGTGCCAGCAGATCCGGGACAGGGGTCAATCAGCCCCAGCATTTT. This sequence encodes CASRSGTGVNQPQHF. The rearrangement links TRBV7-8 to TRBJ1-5, with 10 bases aligning to TRBD1. The J segment lost 3 bases and the V segment lost 6 bases, leaving 5 bases of the junction unmatched. The CDR3 runs 15 residues. Germline CDR1 SGHVS, CDR2 FQNEAQ.

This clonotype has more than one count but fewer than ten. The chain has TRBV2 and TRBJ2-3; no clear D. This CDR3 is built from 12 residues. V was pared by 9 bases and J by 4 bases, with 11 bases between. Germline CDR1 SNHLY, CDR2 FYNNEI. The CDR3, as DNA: TGTGCCAGTGGGAAGGTGGCAGATACGCAGTATTTT. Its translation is CASGKVADTQYF.

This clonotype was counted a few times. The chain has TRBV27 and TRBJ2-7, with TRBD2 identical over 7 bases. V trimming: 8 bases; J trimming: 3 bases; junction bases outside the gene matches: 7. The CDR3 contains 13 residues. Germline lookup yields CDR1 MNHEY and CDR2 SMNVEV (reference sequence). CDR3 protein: CASSLGGVYEQYF. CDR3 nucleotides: TGTGCCAGCTCCCTGGGGGGGGTCTACGAGCAGTACTTC.

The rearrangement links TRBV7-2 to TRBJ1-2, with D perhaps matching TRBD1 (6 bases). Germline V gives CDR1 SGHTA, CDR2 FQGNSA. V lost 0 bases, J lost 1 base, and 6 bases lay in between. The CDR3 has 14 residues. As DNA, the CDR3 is TGTGCCAGCAGCTTAGCCAGGGGTAACTATGGCTACACCTTC. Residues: CASSLARGNYGYTF.

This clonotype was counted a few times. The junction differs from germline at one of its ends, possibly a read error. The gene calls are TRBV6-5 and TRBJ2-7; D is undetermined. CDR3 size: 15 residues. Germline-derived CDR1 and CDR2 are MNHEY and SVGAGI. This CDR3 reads CAGRPHPGPPEEQYF. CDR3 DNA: TGTGCCGGCAGACCCCACCCCGGGCCACCTGAGGAGCAGTACTTC.

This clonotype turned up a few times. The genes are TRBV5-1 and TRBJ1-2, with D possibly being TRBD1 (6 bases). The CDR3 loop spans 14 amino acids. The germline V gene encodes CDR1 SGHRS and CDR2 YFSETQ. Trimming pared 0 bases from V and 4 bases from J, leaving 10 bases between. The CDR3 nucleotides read TGCGCCAGCAGCTTGGACAGGGAAACCTATGGCTACACCTTC. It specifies CASSLDRETYGYTF.

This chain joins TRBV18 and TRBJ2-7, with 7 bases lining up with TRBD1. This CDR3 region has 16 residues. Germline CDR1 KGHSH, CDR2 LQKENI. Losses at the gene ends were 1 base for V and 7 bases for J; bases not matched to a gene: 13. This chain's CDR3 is CASSPLWSDRDQEQYF. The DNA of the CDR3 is TGTGCCAGCTCACCACTTTGGAGTGACAGGGACCAAGAGCAGTACTTC.

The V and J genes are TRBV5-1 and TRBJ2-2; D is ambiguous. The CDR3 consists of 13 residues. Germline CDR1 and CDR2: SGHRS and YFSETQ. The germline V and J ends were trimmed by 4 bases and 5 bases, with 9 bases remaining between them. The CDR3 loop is CASSRPPTGELFF. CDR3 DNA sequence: TGCGCCAGCAGCAGGCCCCCGACCGGGGAGCTGTTTTTT.

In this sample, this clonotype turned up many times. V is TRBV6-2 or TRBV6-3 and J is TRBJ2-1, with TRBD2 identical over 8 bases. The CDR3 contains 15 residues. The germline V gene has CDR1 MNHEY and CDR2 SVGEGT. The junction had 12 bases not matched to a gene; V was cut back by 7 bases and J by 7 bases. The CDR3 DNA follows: TGTGCCAGCACTAAAGATAGCGGGACGGGTAATGAGCAGTTCTTC. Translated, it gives CASTKDSGTGNEQFF.

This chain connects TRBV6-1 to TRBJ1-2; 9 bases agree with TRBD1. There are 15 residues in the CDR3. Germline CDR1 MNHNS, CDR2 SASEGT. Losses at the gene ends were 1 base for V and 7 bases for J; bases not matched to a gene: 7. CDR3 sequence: CASSEVLTGGFGYTF. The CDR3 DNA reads TGTGCCAGCAGTGAAGTACTCACAGGGGGCTTTGGCTACACCTTC.

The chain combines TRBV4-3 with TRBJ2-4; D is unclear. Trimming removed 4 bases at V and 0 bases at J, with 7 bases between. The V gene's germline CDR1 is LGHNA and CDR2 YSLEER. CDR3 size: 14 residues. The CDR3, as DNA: TGCGCCAGCAGCCTAAATATAGCCAAAAACATTCAGTACTTC. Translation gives CASSLNIAKNIQYF.

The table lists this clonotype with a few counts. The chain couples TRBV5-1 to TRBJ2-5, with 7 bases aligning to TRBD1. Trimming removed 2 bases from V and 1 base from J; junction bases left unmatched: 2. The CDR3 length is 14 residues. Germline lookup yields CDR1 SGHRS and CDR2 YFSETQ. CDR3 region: CASSLGTAQETQYF. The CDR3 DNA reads TGCGCCAGCAGCTTAGGGACAGCCCAAGAGACCCAGTACTTC. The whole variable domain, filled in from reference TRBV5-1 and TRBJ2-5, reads KAGVTQTPRYLIKTRGQQVTLSCSPISGHRSVSWYQQTPGQGLQFLFEYFSETQRNKGNFPGRFSGRQFSNSRSEMNVSTLELGDSALYLCASSLGTAQETQYFGPGTRLLVL.

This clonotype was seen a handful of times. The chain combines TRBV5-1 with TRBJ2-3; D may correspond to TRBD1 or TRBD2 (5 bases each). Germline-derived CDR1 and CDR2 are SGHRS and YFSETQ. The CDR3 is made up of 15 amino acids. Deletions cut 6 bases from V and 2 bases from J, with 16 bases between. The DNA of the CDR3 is TGCGCCAGCAAGTGGCAGGTGGGACCCACAGATACGCAGTATTTT. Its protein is CASKWQVGPTDTQYF.

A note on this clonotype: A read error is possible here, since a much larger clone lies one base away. In DNA, the CDR3 is TGTGCCAGCAGCTCGCAACACAGGGGGCAGAACTATGGCTGCACCTTC. Amino acids: CASSSQHRGQNYGCTF. The gene calls are TRBV5-4 and TRBJ1-2; 9 bases line up with TRBD1. Germline V lookup: CDR1 SGHNT, CDR2 YYREEE (reference sequence). The CDR3 runs 16 residues.

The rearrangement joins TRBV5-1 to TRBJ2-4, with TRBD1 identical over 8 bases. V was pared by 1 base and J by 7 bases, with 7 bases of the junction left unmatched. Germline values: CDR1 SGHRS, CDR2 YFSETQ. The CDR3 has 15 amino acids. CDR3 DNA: TGCGCCAGCAGCTTGTTTCAGGGGGCGGGGAACATTCAGTACTTC. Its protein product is CASSLFQGAGNIQYF.

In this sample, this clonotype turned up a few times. In DNA, the CDR3 is TGTGCCAGCAGTTGGAGAAATCGCAATCAGCCCCAGCATTTT. Translating it yields CASSWRNRNQPQHF. The chain links TRBV6-2 or TRBV6-3 to TRBJ1-5; D is ambiguous. Germline V CDR1 and CDR2: MNHEY, SVGEGT. This CDR3 is built from 14 residues. V was pared by 4 bases and J by 2 bases, with 9 bases between.

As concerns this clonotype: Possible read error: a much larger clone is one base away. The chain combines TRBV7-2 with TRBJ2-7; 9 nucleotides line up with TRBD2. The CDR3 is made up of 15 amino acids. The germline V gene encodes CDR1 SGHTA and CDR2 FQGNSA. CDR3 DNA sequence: TGTGGCAGCAGCTTACACGCGGGAGGGTCCTACGAGCAGTACTTC. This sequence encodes CGSSLHAGGSYEQYF.

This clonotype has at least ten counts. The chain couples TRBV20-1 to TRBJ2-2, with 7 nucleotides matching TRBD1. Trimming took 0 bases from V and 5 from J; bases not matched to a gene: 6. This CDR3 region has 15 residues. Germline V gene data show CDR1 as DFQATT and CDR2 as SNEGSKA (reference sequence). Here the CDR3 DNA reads TGCAGTGCTAGAGATCTGAGGGGGCAAACCGGGGAGCTGTTTTTT. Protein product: CSARDLRGQTGELFF.

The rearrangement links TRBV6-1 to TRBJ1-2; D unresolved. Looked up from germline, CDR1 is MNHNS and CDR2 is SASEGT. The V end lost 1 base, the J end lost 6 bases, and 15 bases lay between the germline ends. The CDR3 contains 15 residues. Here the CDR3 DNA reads TGTGCCAGCAGTGAAGGTATGGCCTCCAACCATGGCTACACCTTC. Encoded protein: CASSEGMASNHGYTF.

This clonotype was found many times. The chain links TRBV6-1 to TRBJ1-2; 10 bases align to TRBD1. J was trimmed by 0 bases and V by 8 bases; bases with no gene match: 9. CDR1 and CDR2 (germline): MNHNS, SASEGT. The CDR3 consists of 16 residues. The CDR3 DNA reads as TGTGCCAGCTCCGACCGGGACAGGGGAGCTAACTATGGCTACACCTTC. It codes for CASSDRDRGANYGYTF.

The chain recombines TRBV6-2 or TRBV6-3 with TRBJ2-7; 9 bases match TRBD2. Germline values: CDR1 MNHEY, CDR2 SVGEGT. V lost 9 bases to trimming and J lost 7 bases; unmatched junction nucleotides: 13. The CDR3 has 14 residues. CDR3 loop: CARAPKRGVKEQYF. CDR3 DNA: TGTGCCAGAGCCCCCAAGCGGGGGGTAAAGGAGCAGTACTTC.

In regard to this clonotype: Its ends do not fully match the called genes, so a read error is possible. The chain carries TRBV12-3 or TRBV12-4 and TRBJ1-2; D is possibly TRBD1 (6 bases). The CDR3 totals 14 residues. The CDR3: CTSRPRTANYGYTF. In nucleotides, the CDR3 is TGTACCAGCAGGCCGAGGACAGCTAACTATGGCTACACCTTC.

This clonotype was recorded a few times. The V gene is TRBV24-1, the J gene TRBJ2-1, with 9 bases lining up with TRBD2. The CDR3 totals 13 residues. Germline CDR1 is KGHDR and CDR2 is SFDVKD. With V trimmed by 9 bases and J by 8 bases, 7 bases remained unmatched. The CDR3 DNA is TGTGCCACCGTCCAGCGGGAGGCCTATGAGCAGTTCTTC. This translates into CATVQREAYEQFF.

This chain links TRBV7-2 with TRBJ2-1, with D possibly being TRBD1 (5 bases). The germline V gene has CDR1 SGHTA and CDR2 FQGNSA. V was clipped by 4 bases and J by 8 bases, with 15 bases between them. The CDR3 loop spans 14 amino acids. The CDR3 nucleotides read TGTGCCAGCAGCTCCCGGGCTCAGGGTTATGAGCAGTTCTTC. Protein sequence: CASSSRAQGYEQFF.

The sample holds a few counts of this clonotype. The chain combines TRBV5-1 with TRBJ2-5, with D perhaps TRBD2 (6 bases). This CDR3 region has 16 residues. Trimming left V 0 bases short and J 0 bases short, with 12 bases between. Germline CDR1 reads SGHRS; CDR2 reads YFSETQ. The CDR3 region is CASSLAIREYQETQYF. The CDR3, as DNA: TGCGCCAGCAGCTTGGCTATCCGGGAGTACCAAGAGACCCAGTACTTC.

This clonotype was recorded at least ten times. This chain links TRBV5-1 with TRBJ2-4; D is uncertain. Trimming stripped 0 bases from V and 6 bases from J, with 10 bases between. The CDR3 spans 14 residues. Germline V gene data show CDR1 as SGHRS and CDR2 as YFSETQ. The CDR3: CASSLGPDGNIQYF. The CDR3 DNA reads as TGCGCCAGCAGCTTGGGTCCCGACGGAAACATTCAGTACTTC. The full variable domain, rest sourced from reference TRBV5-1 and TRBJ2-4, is KAGVTQTPRYLIKTRGQQVTLSCSPISGHRSVSWYQQTPGQGLQFLFEYFSETQRNKGNFPGRFSGRQFSNSRSEMNVSTLELGDSALYLCASSLGPDGNIQYFGAGTRLSVL.

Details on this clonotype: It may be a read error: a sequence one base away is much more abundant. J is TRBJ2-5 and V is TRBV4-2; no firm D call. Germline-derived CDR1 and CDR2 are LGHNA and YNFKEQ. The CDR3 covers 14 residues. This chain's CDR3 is CANSQDLGPETQYF. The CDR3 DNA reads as TGTGCCAACAGCCAAGATCTAGGGCCGGAGACCCAGTACTTC.

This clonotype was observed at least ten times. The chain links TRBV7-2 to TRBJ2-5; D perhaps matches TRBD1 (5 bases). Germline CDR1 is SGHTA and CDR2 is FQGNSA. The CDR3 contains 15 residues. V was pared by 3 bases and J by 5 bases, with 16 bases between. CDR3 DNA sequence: TGTGCCAGCAGCTTTAACAAGGGGTCTGGGGAGACCCAGTACTTC. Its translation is CASSFNKGSGETQYF.